This T cell receptor (beta chain) is drawn from a study of metastatic and nonmetastatic thyroid tumors. Study-level information: Across peripheral blood and tumor or nodule tissue samples taken from malignant and benign thyroid patients, the repertoires were compared with one another.

CDR3 length equals 14 residues. V lost 3 bases and J lost 2, with 9 bases in between. TCRdb re-analyzed the PCR reads using MiXCR. The sample shows 25,000 to 35,000 clones, just under 30% of them seen only once. Thyroid surgery was preceded by no treatment in any patient. In this sample, this clone turned up a few times. Sequenced material: blood. This sequence joins TRBV12-3 or TRBV12-4 and TRBJ2-3; D gene ambiguous. This sequence originates from a female donor with papillary thyroid cancer or a benign thyroid nodule (not recorded which). Some clones in this sample may be carry-over from other donors' samples. Written as DNA, the CDR3 is TGTGCCAGCAGTTTTGAGGTTCTCACAGATACGCAGTATTTT. It is translated as CASSFEVLTDTQYF.